The 26 T cell receptor beta chains listed next were all sequenced from one sample in a study of blood T cell repertoires in COVID-19. Sequenced by immunoSEQ multiplex PCR; TCRdb stores in-frame clones only, minus some. The sample includes approximately 88,000 clones, 70% to 90% seen only once; the top ten take approximately 15%. Sequencing was performed on peripheral blood. These receptors were taken from a woman in her seventies with acute or convalescent COVID-19.

This clone was recorded a few times. This sequence joins TRBV24-1 and TRBJ2-2; TRBD2 is a possible D gene (7 bases). Trimming stripped 7 bases from V and 6 bases from J, with 11 bases between. The germline V gene has CDR1 KGHDR and CDR2 SFDVKD. The CDR3 is 13 residues long. CDR3 in amino acids: CATSRGGAGELFF. The CDR3 coding sequence is TGTGCCACCAGCAGGGGAGGGGCCGGGGAGCTGTTTTTT.

The chain has TRBV29-1 and TRBJ1-2, with TRBD1 matching 12 bases. The germline V gene has CDR1 SQVTM and CDR2 ANQGSEA. This CDR3 is 14 amino acids long. V dropped 7 bases and J dropped 4; count of bases not matched to a gene: 7. CDR3 residues: CSAPGTGGFYGYTF. As DNA, the CDR3 is TGCAGCGCGCCTGGGACAGGGGGCTTCTATGGCTACACCTTC. Supplemented by reference TRBV29-1 and TRBJ1-2, the full variable domain reads SAVISQKPSRDICQRGTSLTIQCQVDSQVTMMFWYRQQPGQSLTLIATANQGSEATYESGFVIDKFPISRPNLTFSTLTVSNMSPEDSSIYLCSAPGTGGFYGYTFGSGTRLTVV.

This clone was counted a single time. The chain has TRBV11-2 and TRBJ1-1; D is unresolved. Per germline, CDR1 SGHAT and CDR2 FQNNGV. The CDR3 sequence is 12 residues long. Between the trimmed V and J ends, which lost 2 bases and 7 bases, there was a span of 8 bases. The CDR3 sequence: CASSLRGDEAFF. The CDR3 DNA reads TGTGCCAGCAGCTTAAGAGGAGATGAAGCTTTCTTT.

The V call is TRBV18, the J call TRBJ2-3, with 11 bases that match TRBD1. The length of the CDR3 is 15 residues. CDR1 KGHSH and CDR2 LQKENI come from the germline V gene. After removal of 5 bases from V and 11 bases from J, the junction contained 12 bases not matched to a gene. In DNA, the CDR3 is TGTGCCAGCTCAGCGGACAGGGGGCGAGGAGGTTTGCAGTATTTT. It yields the protein CASSADRGRGGLQYF. Based on the CDR3 plus reference TRBV18 and TRBJ2-3, the full variable domain is NAGVMQNPRHLVRRRGQEARLRCSPMKGHSHVYWYRQLPEEGLKFMVYLQKENIIDESGMPKERFSAEFPKEGPSILRIQQVVRGDSAAYFCASSADRGRGGLQYFGPGTRLTVL.

This chain links TRBV19 with TRBJ1-2, with a weak D call TRBD1 (6 bases). Germline CDR1 reads LNHDA; CDR2 reads SQIVND (reference sequence). V lost 5 bases, J lost 4 bases, and 11 bases lay in between. The CDR3 sequence is 13 residues long. The CDR3 protein is CASSLTGFYGYTF. CDR3 in DNA: TGTGCCAGTAGTCTAACAGGGTTCTATGGCTACACCTTC.

The J gene is TRBJ2-2, the V gene TRBV6-2 or TRBV6-3; 8 positions match TRBD2. The length of the CDR3 is 15 residues. The V segment lost 4 bases and the J segment 1 base; nucleotides outside the gene matches: 2. CDR1 MNHEY and CDR2 SVGEGT come from the germline V gene. In DNA, the CDR3 is TGTGCCAGCAGTTCGAGCGGGGGGAACACCGGGGAGCTGTTTTTT. It translates to CASSSSGGNTGELFF.

The V gene is TRBV29-1, the J gene TRBJ2-2; D is ambiguous. Germline V lookup: CDR1 SQVTM, CDR2 ANQGSEA. The V end was cut by 4 bases, the J end by 12 bases, with 12 bases between. The CDR3 is 11 residues long. The CDR3 DNA sequence: TGCAGCGTTGTGTCCGGTGGGCAGCTGTTTTTT. As protein: CSVVSGGQLFF.

The chain links TRBV3-1 (or the pseudogene TRBV3-2) to TRBJ2-1; 11 bases are a match to TRBD2. Trimming took 0 bases from V and 4 from J; bases not matched to a gene: 2. Germline V gene lookup returns CDR1 LGHDT and CDR2 YNNKEL (reference sequence). This CDR3 spans 16 amino acids. CDR3 loop: CASSQDVAGGYNEQFF. The DNA for the CDR3 is TGTGCCAGCAGCCAAGATGTAGCGGGGGGGTACAATGAGCAGTTCTTC.

The chain is built from TRBV28 and TRBJ1-1, with 10 bases aligning to TRBD1. V lost 8 bases and J lost 11; bases outside the gene matches: 5. The length of the CDR3 is 11 residues. Germline V gives CDR1 MDHEN, CDR2 SYDVKM. The CDR3 DNA reads as TGTGCCAGCGGGACAGGGGTAGAGGCTTTCTTT. Protein: CASGTGVEAFF.

The chain recombines TRBV7-7 with TRBJ2-3; D is possibly TRBD2 (7 bases). From germline, CDR1 is SSHAT and CDR2 FNYEAQ (reference sequence). With 0 bases removed from V and 3 bases from J, the gap between germline ends came to 10 bases. This CDR3 has 15 residues. The CDR3: CASSLAGGPTDTQYF. The CDR3 DNA reads TGTGCCAGCAGCTTAGCGGGGGGGCCGACAGATACGCAGTATTTT.

As DNA, the CDR3 is TGTGCCACCAGTGATTCGGGACTAGCGCTCTATTCGGAAGAGCAGTTCTTC. Its translation: CATSDSGLALYSEEQFF. V gene TRBV24-1 combines with J gene TRBJ2-1; 10 bases match TRBD2. This CDR3 has 17 amino acids. V lost 2 bases, J lost 10 bases, and 13 bases stayed unmatched. Per the germline V gene, CDR1 is KGHDR and CDR2 is SFDVKD.

The V gene is TRBV28, the J gene TRBJ1-2; 10 bases match TRBD1. The CDR3 totals 16 residues. J gave up 7 bases and V 1 base, and 9 bases lay outside the gene matches. The germline CDR1 and CDR2 sequences are MDHEN and SYDVKM. DNA for the CDR3: TGTGCCAGCAGTTTATCAAGGACAGGGGGAATTGGTGGCTACACCTTC. Protein product: CASSLSRTGGIGGYTF.

The chain is built from TRBV19 and TRBJ2-1; 7 positions agree with TRBD2. V was pared by 2 bases and J by 1 base, with 5 bases of the junction left unmatched. CDR1 is LNHDA, CDR2 SQIVND, per germline (reference sequence). The length of the CDR3 is 16 residues. The CDR3 region has the DNA TGTGCCAGTAGTATATCCGGGCGGGGGTCCTACAATGAGCAGTTCTTC. It yields the protein CASSISGRGSYNEQFF.

This clone turned up a few times. J is TRBJ2-1 and V is TRBV4-3; 10 bases map to TRBD2. The CDR3 spans 15 residues. The V segment lost 2 bases and the J segment 5 bases; nucleotides outside the gene matches: 3. Germline-derived CDR1 and CDR2 are LGHNA and YSLEER. This CDR3 reads CASSQWTSGDNEQFF. CDR3 DNA: TGCGCCAGCAGCCAATGGACTAGCGGCGACAATGAGCAGTTCTTC.

DNA of the CDR3: TGCGCCAGCACAGAAGGGAGGGCCGGATCGCAGTATTTT. This gives the protein CASTEGRAGSQYF. The chain links TRBV5-1 to TRBJ2-3, with 7 bases identical to TRBD2. This CDR3 has 13 residues. The V gene's germline CDR1 is SGHRS and CDR2 YFSETQ. The trim removed 6 bases at V and 10 bases at J, leaving 11 bases unmatched.

This sequence joins TRBV10-3 and TRBJ1-4; perhaps TRBD1 as D (6 bases). Germline CDR1 and CDR2: ENHRY and SYGVKD. The CDR3 spans 13 residues. The V end was cut by 7 bases, the J end by 2 bases, with 8 bases between. CDR3 amino acids: CAINRDTNEKLFF. The DNA of the CDR3 is TGTGCCATCAACAGGGATACTAATGAAAAACTGTTTTTT.

The chain recombines TRBV28 with TRBJ1-2; 12 bases agree with TRBD1. Germline assignment: CDR1 MDHEN and CDR2 SYDVKM. The CDR3 has 16 residues. With V trimmed by 2 bases and J by 7 bases, 8 bases remained unmatched. CDR3: CASSLGGTGGDRGYTF. CDR3 in DNA: TGTGCCAGCAGTTTAGGAGGGACAGGGGGCGACCGTGGCTACACCTTC.

The V gene is TRBV6-2 or TRBV6-3, the J gene TRBJ2-1; D might be TRBD2 (6 bases). Germline CDR1 reads MNHEY; CDR2 reads SVGEGT. The germline V and J ends were trimmed by 6 bases and 2 bases, with 20 bases remaining between them. The CDR3 is 17 residues long. The CDR3 spells CASSGPTGEAAYNEQFF. CDR3 in DNA: TGTGCCAGCAGCGGCCCAACTGGGGAGGCCGCCTACAATGAGCAGTTCTTC.

V is TRBV6-5 and J is TRBJ1-4, with 7 bases that match TRBD1. In germline, CDR1 is MNHEY, CDR2 SVGAGI. J was trimmed by 3 bases and V by 6 bases; bases with no gene match: 7. The CDR3 is 15 amino acids. The CDR3 DNA reads TGTGCCAGCAGGCCCGACAGGGTGGCTAATGAAAAACTGTTTTTT. It encodes CASRPDRVANEKLFF.

This chain joins TRBV24-1 and TRBJ2-1; D not certain. Trimming shortened V by 0 bases and J by 9 bases, and 8 bases separated the two germline ends. This CDR3 comprises 13 residues. Germline V gives CDR1 KGHDR, CDR2 SFDVKD. The DNA for the CDR3 is TGTGCCACCAGTGATTTGTACTTTAGTGAGCAGTTCTTC. Its protein is CATSDLYFSEQFF.

This clone appeared once. This sequence joins TRBV29-1 and TRBJ1-5; the D is unclear. The CDR3 totals 16 residues. Trimming removed 5 bases at V and 2 bases at J, with 19 bases between. In germline, CDR1 is SQVTM, CDR2 ANQGSEA. CDR3 in amino acids: CSVKTSGPLGNQPQHF. CDR3 in DNA: TGCAGCGTTAAGACTTCCGGCCCTCTTGGCAATCAGCCCCAGCATTTT.

CDR3 sequence (DNA): TGTGCCAGCAGCCAAGGCTCAGGGGTGAGTCAGCCCCAGCATTTT. Translating gives CASSQGSGVSQPQHF. This rearrangement joins TRBV3-1 (or the pseudogene TRBV3-2) to TRBJ1-5; D possibly corresponds to TRBD1 (6 bases). The CDR3 is made up of 15 amino acids. Trimming took off 1 base at V and 6 bases at J, with 13 bases between the two ends. Per the germline V gene, CDR1 is LGHDT and CDR2 is YNNKEL (reference sequence).

The V and J genes are TRBV7-9 and TRBJ1-2; D unresolved. This CDR3 is 15 amino acids long. V lost 4 bases to trimming and J lost 4 bases, with 16 bases between them. The V gene's germline CDR1 is SEHNR and CDR2 FQNEAQ (reference sequence). The CDR3 sequence: CASSWLLAGSYGYTF. CDR3 coding DNA: TGTGCCAGCAGCTGGCTTTTAGCCGGGAGCTATGGCTACACCTTC.

This clone was seen ten or more times. The chain employs TRBV7-9 and TRBJ2-1; 12 bases map to TRBD2. CDR1 is SEHNR, CDR2 FQNEAQ, per germline (reference sequence). The CDR3 runs to 16 residues. Trimming took 3 bases from V and 4 from J; bases not matched to a gene: 4. In nucleotides, the CDR3 is TGTGCCAGCAGCTTCCAGACTAGCGGGGGATACAATGAGCAGTTCTTC. Its translation: CASSFQTSGGYNEQFF.

The genes are TRBV5-6 and TRBJ2-7; 7 nucleotides align to TRBD2. Losses at the gene ends were 4 bases for V and 7 bases for J; bases not matched to a gene: 8. The germline gives CDR1 SGHDT, CDR2 YYEEEE. The CDR3 totals 13 residues. This chain's CDR3 is CASSLSGAKEQYV. The CDR3, as DNA: TGTGCCAGCAGCCTCAGCGGGGCTAAAGAGCAGTACGTC.

This clone was observed at least ten times. The chain recombines TRBV6-5 with TRBJ1-2; TRBD1 might be the D (6 bases). With 8 bases removed from V and 5 bases from J, the gap between germline ends came to 18 bases. Germline CDR1 is MNHEY and CDR2 is SVGAGI. CDR3 size: 14 residues. The CDR3 nucleotides are TGTGCCAGCTTCGGGGGCCGGGGGGTTTATGGCTACACCTTC. It encodes CASFGGRGVYGYTF.